Each of the 25 T cell receptor beta chains below was sequenced from the same sample in a study of metastatic and nonmetastatic thyroid tumors. Ahead of thyroid surgery, no patient had received treatment of any kind. TCRdb recomputed clones from the PCR reads via MiXCR. The sample records about 35,000 clones, roughly 18% being singletons. Source material: blood. The receptors here all came from a female donor with papillary thyroid cancer or a benign thyroid nodule (not recorded which). Some clones in this sample may be carry-over from other donors' samples.

This clone was observed many times. The gene calls are TRBV19 and TRBJ1-1, with unresolved D. CDR3 length: 12 amino acids. Looked up from germline, CDR1 is LNHDA and CDR2 is SQIVND (reference sequence). Trimming shortened V by 9 bases and J by 4 bases, and 12 bases separated the two germline ends. Here the CDR3 reads CASTGYFTEAFF. In DNA form, the CDR3 reads TGTGCCAGCACGGGGTACTTCACTGAAGCTTTCTTT.

This clone was found a few times. The chain couples TRBV24-1 to TRBJ2-2; the D gene is possibly TRBD2 (5 bases). Germline V gene data show CDR1 as KGHDR and CDR2 as SFDVKD. V lost 3 bases to trimming and J lost 5 bases, with 15 bases between them. The CDR3 is made up of 16 amino acids. The CDR3 sequence: CATSDPSVSGTGELFF. Written as DNA, the CDR3 is TGTGCCACCAGTGATCCCAGCGTGTCGGGGACCGGGGAGCTGTTTTTT.

This clone was seen ten or more times. The CDR3 DNA is TGTGCCAGCAGCTTCGACCGGCCCTCAACCGGGGAGCTGTTTTTT. Translating it yields CASSFDRPSTGELFF. The chain links TRBV7-2 to TRBJ2-2; D not certain. This CDR3 has 15 residues. Germline CDR1 SGHTA, CDR2 FQGNSA. The V gene lost 3 bases and the J gene lost 5 bases, with 13 bases spanning the gap.

This clone appeared many times. This chain joins TRBV15 and TRBJ1-1; D is unclear. The CDR3 is 13 residues long. Germline V gene lookup returns CDR1 LNHNV and CDR2 YYDKDF (reference sequence). V lost 1 base and J lost 11, with 14 bases in between. The CDR3 reads CATSRVGRGTAFF. The CDR3 DNA is TGTGCCACCAGCAGAGTCGGGCGTGGAACGGCTTTCTTT.

This chain connects TRBV9 to TRBJ2-2; 8 positions match TRBD2. After removal of 4 bases from V and 3 bases from J, the junction contained 11 bases not matched to a gene. This CDR3 has 17 residues. The germline V gene encodes CDR1 SGDLS and CDR2 YYNGEE. Here the CDR3 reads CASSPVLAVAYTGELFF. The DNA for the CDR3 is TGTGCCAGCAGCCCCGTACTAGCGGTAGCATACACCGGGGAGCTGTTTTTT.

This clone was recorded many times. Other DNA variants within this sample encode the same CDR3. The rearrangement joins TRBV20-1 to TRBJ1-5; D not certain. The CDR3 has 15 residues. CDR1 is DFQATT and CDR2 is SNEGSKA in the germline V gene (reference sequence). V lost 5 bases to trimming and J lost 2 bases, with 16 bases between them. CDR3: CSAPEEGEGNQPQHF. CDR3 nucleotides: TGCAGTGCTCCCGAGGAGGGCGAGGGCAATCAGCCCCAGCATTTT.

With respect to this clone: With a much larger clone just one base away, this may be a read error. At the DNA level, this CDR3 is encoded by other sequences in the same sample as well. The chain recombines TRBV4-1 with TRBJ2-5; 7 bases agree with TRBD1. The V and J ends lost 1 base and 5 bases, in that order; junction bases with no gene match: 1. There are 13 residues in the CDR3. Germline V gene data show CDR1 as MGHRA and CDR2 as YSYEKL. The CDR3 is CASSQGTGETQYF. The CDR3, as DNA: TGCGCCAGCAGCCAAGGGACAGGTGAGACCCAGTACTTC.

This clone was counted a few times. CDR3 protein: CASSLGRNSPLHF. DNA for the CDR3: TGTGCCAGCAGTTTGGGGCGAAATTCACCCCTCCACTTT. The chain is built from TRBV27 and TRBJ1-6; maybe TRBD1 (5 bases). Trimming took off 3 bases at V and 7 bases at J, with 7 bases between the two ends. The germline CDR1 and CDR2 sequences are MNHEY and SMNVEV (reference sequence). CDR3 size: 13 residues.

This clone was observed a handful of times. One base away lies a much larger clone, so this may be a sequencing read error. This CDR3 is also generated by other DNA sequences in the sample. The CDR3 nucleotides read TGCAGTGCTAGGGATCGGGACAGGGGCACCGGGGAGCTGTTTTTT. Amino acids: CSARDRDRGTGELFF. The V call is TRBV20-1, the J call TRBJ2-2, with 10 bases matching TRBD1. The CDR3 has 15 residues. After removal of 3 bases from V and 4 bases from J, the junction contained 5 bases not matched to a gene. CDR1 is DFQATT and CDR2 is SNEGSKA in the germline V gene (reference sequence).

This clone appeared many times. The chain joins TRBV28 to TRBJ2-3; either TRBD1 or TRBD2 may fit D (5 bases each). Germline CDR1 reads MDHEN; CDR2 reads SYDVKM. The CDR3 totals 13 residues. V lost 4 bases and J lost 7, with 12 bases in between. As DNA, the CDR3 is TGTGCCAGCAGTTCTGTGGGGGTCAATACGCAGTATTTT. Its protein product is CASSSVGVNTQYF.

The CDR3 sequence is CASTSSGILYEQYF. CDR3 in DNA: TGTGCCAGCACAAGTAGCGGTATCCTCTACGAGCAGTACTTC. J is TRBJ2-7 and V is TRBV6-1, with D perhaps matching TRBD2 (6 bases). The CDR3 runs to 14 residues. Per germline, CDR1 MNHNS and CDR2 SASEGT. Trimming removed 7 bases from V and 3 bases from J, with 16 bases in between.

A note on this clone: One end of the junction is discordant with germline, which a read error may explain. The chain couples TRBV6-5 to TRBJ2-1; D possibly uses TRBD1 or TRBD2 (5 bases each). Germline V CDR1 and CDR2: MNHEY, SVGAGI. CDR3 length: 16 amino acids. The CDR3 DNA sequence: TGTGACAGCAGTTACTCGTCACCAGGGAGTGGGAATGAGCAGTTCTTC. Its translation: CDSSYSSPGSGNEQFF.

For this clone: Other DNA sequences in the sample encode the same CDR3. This chain links TRBV19 with TRBJ2-7; perhaps TRBD2 as D (5 bases). Germline V gene sequence: CDR1 LNHDA, CDR2 SQIVND (reference sequence). This CDR3 comprises 17 residues. The V end was cut by 7 bases, the J end by 4 bases, with 26 bases between. CDR3 region: CASIGLAVDFGAYEQYF. The DNA for the CDR3 is TGTGCCAGTATAGGGCTAGCTGTAGACTTTGGAGCGTACGAGCAGTACTTC.

This clone was recorded at least ten times. Other DNA variants within this sample encode the same CDR3. This chain connects TRBV6-4 to TRBJ2-2, with D possibly being TRBD2 (5 bases). Trimming removed 0 bases from V and 8 bases from J, with 13 bases in between. This CDR3 spans 15 amino acids. The germline V gene encodes CDR1 MRHNA and CDR2 SNTAGT. The CDR3 spells CASSDSLGSTGELFF. In DNA, the CDR3 is TGTGCCAGCAGTGACTCCCTAGGGAGCACTGGGGAGCTGTTTTTT.

This clone is labeled as medium-sized. For the CDR3, the DNA is TGTGCCACCCAGTACAGGGAAGGGAATGAGCAGTTCTTC. It is translated as CATQYREGNEQFF. This rearrangement joins TRBV6-1 to TRBJ2-1, with a possible D match to TRBD1 (6 bases). CDR1 is MNHNS and CDR2 is SASEGT in the germline V gene. The CDR3 is made up of 13 amino acids. V was clipped by 10 bases and J by 7 bases, with 17 bases between them.

This clone was detected ten times or more. V and J are TRBV9 and TRBJ2-1; 10 bases map to TRBD2. Germline CDR1 is SGDLS and CDR2 is YYNGEE. V trimming: 4 bases; J trimming: 4 bases; junction bases outside the gene matches: 11. This CDR3 spans 17 amino acids. CDR3 DNA sequence: TGTGCCAGCAGCCCTCGGGTAGCGGGAGGTCCTTACAATGAGCAGTTCTTC. This sequence encodes CASSPRVAGGPYNEQFF.

This clone turned up a few times. A read error may explain this, as a much larger clone is one base away. The chain employs TRBV6-4 and TRBJ2-1; D gene ambiguous. CDR3 length: 15 residues. Germline CDR1 is MRHNA and CDR2 is SNTAGT. The CDR3 coding sequence is TGTGCCAGCAGCGACTCGGGCTGGAGTACAAATGAGCAGTTCTTC. Its protein product is CASSDSGWSTNEQFF.

This clone was observed many times. The chain carries TRBV29-1 and TRBJ2-1; TRBD1 agrees at 10 bases. Trimming removed 5 bases from V and 2 bases from J; junction bases left unmatched: 3. CDR1 is SQVTM, CDR2 ANQGSEA, per germline. The CDR3 covers 14 residues. This chain's CDR3 is CSVPGTGAYNEQFF. CDR3 bases: TGCAGCGTTCCCGGGACAGGGGCCTACAATGAGCAGTTCTTC.

The rearrangement uses TRBV11-2 and TRBJ2-7; D is unresolved. CDR3 size: 13 residues. The germline V and J ends were trimmed by 0 bases and 3 bases, with 6 bases remaining between them. CDR1 is SGHAT and CDR2 is FQNNGV in the germline V gene. The CDR3 loop is CASSLDRDYEQYF. The CDR3 bases are TGTGCCAGCAGCTTAGATCGTGACTACGAGCAGTACTTC.

This clone was counted at least ten times. The chain links TRBV20-1 to TRBJ2-1; 8 nucleotides line up with TRBD2. Germline V CDR1 and CDR2: DFQATT, SNEGSKA (reference sequence). Losses at the gene ends were 1 base for V and 4 bases for J; bases not matched to a gene: 9. This CDR3 is 16 amino acids long. As DNA, the CDR3 is TGCAGTGCTAGAGCCACCTCAGCGGGGGCATACAATGAGCAGTTCTTC. Translation: CSARATSAGAYNEQFF.

This chain connects TRBV11-2 to TRBJ2-1; D is possibly TRBD2 (6 bases). Per the germline V gene, CDR1 is SGHAT and CDR2 is FQNNGV. The CDR3 runs to 18 residues. The V end lost 4 bases, the J end lost 0 bases, and 19 bases lay between the germline ends. This CDR3 reads CASSSPRGRPGSYNEQFF. The CDR3 DNA is TGTGCCAGCAGCTCCCCGCGGGGTCGTCCGGGCTCCTACAATGAGCAGTTCTTC.

In regard to this clone: This may arise from a read error, as a much more abundant clone is one base away. J is TRBJ2-3 and V is TRBV3-1; 8 bases are a match to TRBD2. Germline V gene lookup returns CDR1 LGHDT and CDR2 YNNKEL (reference sequence). The CDR3 is 18 residues long. V shed 4 bases, J shed 0 bases, and the junction held 12 bases outside the gene matches. The CDR3 DNA is TGTGCCAGCAGCCCCCCGTGGGCTAGCGGGCCTAGCACAGATACGCAGTATTTT. Encoded protein: CASSPPWASGPSTDTQYF.

This clone was found many times. The chain couples TRBV6-5 to TRBJ2-1, with a tentative D call TRBD2 (5 bases). This CDR3 region has 14 residues. V lost 3 bases, J lost 4 bases, and 10 bases lay in between. CDR1 is MNHEY and CDR2 is SVGAGI in the germline V gene. The CDR3: CASSYNGVYNEQFF. In DNA form, the CDR3 reads TGTGCCAGCAGTTATAACGGGGTTTACAATGAGCAGTTCTTC.

This clone was found a few times. The V call is TRBV27, the J call TRBJ1-6, with D unclear. In germline, CDR1 is MNHEY, CDR2 SMNVEV (reference sequence). The CDR3 extends over 16 amino acids. Trimming pared 7 bases from V and 6 bases from J, leaving 19 bases between. CDR3 in DNA: TGTGCCAGCATAAAACATGGGTCGAAGGGTAATTCACCCCTCCACTTT. Amino acid sequence: CASIKHGSKGNSPLHF.

CDR3 amino acids: CASSPSGLNTEAFF. The CDR3 coding sequence is TGTGCCAGCAGTCCAAGTGGGCTGAACACTGAAGCTTTCTTT. V is TRBV28 and J is TRBJ1-1, with D hard to call. The CDR3 consists of 14 residues. The V end was cut by 5 bases, the J end by 0 bases, with 10 bases between. The germline V gene has CDR1 MDHEN and CDR2 SYDVKM. Full variable domain (rest looked up from reference TRBV28 and TRBJ1-1): DVKVTQSSRYLVKRTGEKVFLECVQDMDHENMFWYRQDPGLGLRLIYFSYDVKMKEKGDIPEGYSVSREKKERFSLILESASTNQTSMYLCASSPSGLNTEAFFGQGTRLTVV.